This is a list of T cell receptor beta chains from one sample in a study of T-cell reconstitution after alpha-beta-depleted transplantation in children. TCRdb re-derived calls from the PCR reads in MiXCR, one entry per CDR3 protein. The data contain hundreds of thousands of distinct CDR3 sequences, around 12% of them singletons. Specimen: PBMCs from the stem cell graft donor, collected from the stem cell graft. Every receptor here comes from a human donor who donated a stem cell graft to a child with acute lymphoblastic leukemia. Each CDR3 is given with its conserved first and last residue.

CDR3aa: CCARGPSTPPGNTIYF; v_gene: TRBV20-1; j_gene: TRBJ1-3
CDR3aa: CASSTGDSTEAFF; v_gene: TRBV19; j_gene: TRBJ1-1
CDR3aa: CASSLWRVPSYEQYF; v_gene: TRBV28; j_gene: TRBJ2-7
CDR3aa: CASSLSQGGTEAFF; v_gene: TRBV27; j_gene: TRBJ1-1
CDR3aa: CASSLPGRGITSPLHF; v_gene: TRBV28; j_gene: TRBJ1-6
CDR3aa: CASTDEGGSNQPQHF; v_gene: TRBV6-2/TRBV6-3; j_gene: TRBJ1-5
CDR3aa: CASSQGGFGYEQYF; v_gene: TRBV4-2; j_gene: TRBJ2-7
CDR3aa: CASSSATRSNQPQHF; v_gene: TRBV18; j_gene: TRBJ1-5
CDR3aa: CASSFWTGEDGEQFF; v_gene: TRBV28; j_gene: TRBJ2-1
CDR3aa: CAWRNGGGTYEQYF; v_gene: TRBV30; j_gene: TRBJ2-7
CDR3aa: CASSVGTSGVYF; v_gene: TRBV7-8; j_gene: TRBJ2-7
CDR3aa: CASSPGFHSNQPQHF; v_gene: TRBV7-9; j_gene: TRBJ1-5
CDR3aa: CASSFSGTLYNEQFF; v_gene: TRBV7-2; j_gene: TRBJ2-1
CDR3aa: CASSLQGLERGELFF; v_gene: TRBV27; j_gene: TRBJ2-2
CDR3aa: CASSIGPSGGLYEQYF; v_gene: TRBV7-2; j_gene: TRBJ2-7
CDR3aa: CAWSVAGGIDYNEQFF; v_gene: TRBV30; j_gene: TRBJ2-1
CDR3aa: CASSTGRIAASRHEQFF; v_gene: TRBV7-2; j_gene: TRBJ2-1
CDR3aa: CSVGGRGTPNTGELFF; v_gene: TRBV29-1; j_gene: TRBJ2-2
CDR3aa: CASMTAWNTEAFF; v_gene: TRBV25-1; j_gene: TRBJ1-1
CDR3aa: CSVVPKGANTEAFF; v_gene: TRBV29-1; j_gene: TRBJ1-1
CDR3aa: CASVWRGRIPGELFF; v_gene: TRBV28; j_gene: TRBJ2-2
CDR3aa: CASSLGQGGTQHF; v_gene: TRBV5-1; j_gene: TRBJ1-5
CDR3aa: CASSRDVGAYEQYF; v_gene: TRBV7-8; j_gene: TRBJ2-7